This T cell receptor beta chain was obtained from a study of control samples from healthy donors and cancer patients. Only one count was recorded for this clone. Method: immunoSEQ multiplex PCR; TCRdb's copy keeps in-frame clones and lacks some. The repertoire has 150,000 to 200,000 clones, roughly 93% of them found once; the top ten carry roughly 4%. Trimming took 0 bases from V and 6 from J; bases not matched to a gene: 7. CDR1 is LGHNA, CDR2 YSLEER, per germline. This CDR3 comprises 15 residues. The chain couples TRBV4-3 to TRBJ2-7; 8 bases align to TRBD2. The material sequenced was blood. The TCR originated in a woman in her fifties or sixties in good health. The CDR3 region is CASSQDGSGASEQYF. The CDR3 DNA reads TGCGCCAGCAGCCAAGATGGTAGCGGGGCTTCCGAGCAGTACTTC.